This entry lists 2 T cell receptor beta chains sequenced from one sample in a study of cytomegalovirus exposure and HLA in healthy donors. Use of 60 Vbeta and 13 Jbeta primers characterized the PCR. The data were produced by immunoSEQ multiplex PCR, yet TCRdb's version contains in-frame clones alone and is incomplete. The table shows fewer than 150,000 clones, with around 81% occurring only once. Sequencing was done on a sample of PBMCs. The receptors come from a male donor in good health and CMV-seronegative.

To note about this clone: One end of the junction is discordant with germline, which a read error may explain. The chain employs TRBV7-7 and TRBJ2-5; D may be TRBD2 (5 bases). The closer fit of TRBJ2-7 to the DNA end suggests the J call may be wrong. CDR1 is SSHAT, CDR2 FNYEAQ, per germline (reference sequence). This CDR3 is 13 amino acids long. CDR3 nucleotide sequence: TGTGCTAGCAGCGCGGGCCTCGGCTACGAGCAGTACTTC. Its protein is CASSAGLGYEQYF.

A few counts support this clone. The chain uses TRBV15 and TRBJ1-2, with D perhaps matching TRBD1 (6 bases). The CDR3 contains 15 residues. Germline V gene data show CDR1 as LNHNV and CDR2 as YYDKDF (reference sequence). V lost 0 bases, J lost 3 bases, and 11 bases lay in between. CDR3 DNA: TGTGCCACCAGCAGAGATTCGAGGACAGACTATGGCTACACCTTC. It is translated as CATSRDSRTDYGYTF.